The T cell receptor beta chain described here comes from a study of T cell changes during pregnancy in multiple sclerosis. Measured with immunoSEQ multiplex PCR; TCRdb has only the in-frame clones, and not every one. The repertoire holds over 50,000 clones, with about 90% as singletons. Germline values: CDR1 SNHLY, CDR2 FYNNEI. V was trimmed by 2 bases and J by 4 bases, leaving 12 bases between them. The CDR3 extends over 15 amino acids. The J gene is TRBJ2-1, the V gene TRBV2; D is uncertain. The source of this sequence is a female donor with multiple sclerosis, enrolled in a pregnancy study. The sample in question was CD4+ T cells from peripheral blood mononuclear cells, obtained after pregnancy. CDR3 loop: CASSETAPPYNEQFF. The DNA of the CDR3 is TGTGCCAGCAGTGAAACAGCCCCCCCTTACAATGAGCAGTTCTTC.